What follows are 29 T cell receptor beta chains derived from one specimen sequenced in a study of regulatory dendritic cells for organ transplantation. Libraries were prepared by immunoSEQ multiplex PCR; TCRdb keeps only in-frame clonotypes and omits some of them. The sample shows about 20,000 clones, 74% of them seen only once. What was sequenced was memory CD4+ T cells from blood. Noted subset: CD45RO+ memory T cells. These receptors were collected from a human donor in good health.

This chain links TRBV5-1 with TRBJ1-6, with D hard to call. The CDR3 has 14 residues. Germline lookup yields CDR1 SGHRS and CDR2 YFSETQ. With 4 bases removed from V and 7 bases from J, the gap between germline ends came to 12 bases. The CDR3 protein is CASSAGRENSPLHF. The CDR3 coding sequence is TGCGCCAGCAGCGCGGGCCGGGAGAATTCACCCCTCCACTTT.

Only a few counts were recorded for this clone. The DNA of the CDR3 is TGCAGCGTTGTCGTACAGGGGAAAGATACGCAGTATTTT. It is translated as CSVVVQGKDTQYF. This rearrangement joins TRBV29-1 to TRBJ2-3, with 7 bases lining up with TRBD1. The CDR3 extends over 13 amino acids. The ends lost 4 bases at V and 5 bases at J; junction bases unmatched: 6. Per germline, CDR1 SQVTM and CDR2 ANQGSEA.

The gene calls are TRBV6-6 and TRBJ1-1; no firm D call. V lost 0 bases to trimming and J lost 0 bases, with 8 bases between them. The CDR3 has 15 residues. Germline CDR1 reads MNHNY; CDR2 reads SVGAGI (reference sequence). CDR3 in amino acids: CASSYSRVLNTEAFF. In DNA, the CDR3 is TGTGCCAGCAGTTACTCGAGGGTTCTGAACACTGAAGCTTTCTTT.

Only a few counts were recorded for this clone. The chain combines TRBV10-3 with TRBJ2-2; D perhaps matches TRBD2 (5 bases). Germline V gene lookup returns CDR1 ENHRY and CDR2 SYGVKD. CDR3 size: 15 residues. Trimming took 5 bases from V and 1 from J, leaving 11 bases between them. CDR3 DNA sequence: TGTGCCATCAGTAAGAGAGAGGGGAACACCGGGGAGCTGTTTTTT. Protein product: CAISKREGNTGELFF.

The chain combines TRBV9 with TRBJ2-1; 14 nucleotides agree with TRBD2. CDR3 length: 20 residues. From germline, CDR1 is SGDLS and CDR2 YYNGEE. The V and J ends lost 3 bases and 0 bases, in that order; junction bases with no gene match: 11. CDR3 sequence (DNA): TGTGCCAGCAGCGCCCGGGGGACTAGCGGGGGTTGGGGCTCCTACAATGAGCAGTTCTTC. This gives the protein CASSARGTSGGWGSYNEQFF.

The chain joins TRBV28 to TRBJ1-2; weak D call: TRBD1 (6 bases). Germline CDR1 reads MDHEN; CDR2 reads SYDVKM. Trimming left V 3 bases short and J 7 bases short, with 12 bases between. CDR3 size: 13 residues. CDR3 bases: TGTGCCAGCAGTTTGCGCGCAGGGGTTGGCTACACCTTC. Encoded protein: CASSLRAGVGYTF.

V usage is TRBV2 and J usage is TRBJ1-5; D might be TRBD1 (5 bases). The CDR3 length is 15 residues. The V and J ends lost 5 bases and 6 bases respectively, with 17 bases between them. CDR1 is SNHLY and CDR2 is FYNNEI in the germline V gene. The CDR3 DNA sequence: TGTGCCAGCAGTAGTTCCGGGACTTCGGGTCAGCCCCAGCATTTT. It yields the protein CASSSSGTSGQPQHF.

This clone appeared once. J is TRBJ1-2 and V is TRBV2; 12 positions match TRBD1. V lost 5 bases, J lost 7 bases, and 8 bases stayed unmatched. The V gene's germline CDR1 is SNHLY and CDR2 FYNNEI. This CDR3 is built from 15 residues. CDR3 in amino acids: CASSHRDRGRGGYTF. Here the CDR3 DNA reads TGTGCCAGCAGTCACCGGGACAGGGGGCGAGGTGGCTACACCTTC. Filled out from reference TRBV2 and TRBJ1-2, the complete variable domain reads EPEVTQTPSHQVTQMGQEVILRCVPISNHLYFYWYRQILGQKVEFLVSFYNNEISEKSEIFDDQFSVERPDGSNFTLKIRSTKLEDSAMYFCASSHRDRGRGGYTFGSGTRLTVV.

This clone was observed a handful of times. This sequence joins TRBV6-4 and TRBJ1-1; 8 bases are shared with TRBD1. This CDR3 region has 14 residues. The germline V gene encodes CDR1 MRHNA and CDR2 SNTAGT. V lost 6 bases to trimming and J lost 2 bases; unmatched junction nucleotides: 5. The CDR3 here is CASSATGGNTEAFF. The DNA for the CDR3 is TGTGCCAGCAGCGCAACAGGGGGAAACACTGAAGCTTTCTTT.

This CDR3 is CASTRRWSGGAYEQFF. Written as DNA, the CDR3 is TGTGCCAGCACACGGAGGTGGAGCGGGGGGGCCTATGAGCAGTTCTTC. The rearrangement links TRBV5-6 to TRBJ2-1; 10 bases agree with TRBD2. CDR1 and CDR2 (germline): SGHDT, YYEEEE. V shed 6 bases, J shed 8 bases, and the junction held 14 bases outside the gene matches. CDR3 length: 16 residues. Combining the CDR3 with reference TRBV5-6 and TRBJ2-1 gives the whole variable domain DAGVTQSPTHLIKTRGQQVTLRCSPKSGHDTVSWYQQALGQGPQFIFQYYEEEERQRGNFPDRFSGHQFPNYSSELNVNALLLGDSALYLCASTRRWSGGAYEQFFGPGTRLTVL.

V is TRBV6-1 and J is TRBJ2-7; D unclear. V was clipped by 6 bases and J by 2 bases, with 14 bases between them. Germline assignment: CDR1 MNHNS and CDR2 SASEGT. There are 14 residues in the CDR3. The CDR3 DNA sequence: TGTGCCAGCAGGACCCTGACTGATACCTACGAGCAGTACTTC. Protein product: CASRTLTDTYEQYF.

V is TRBV5-8 and J is TRBJ2-5; 12 bases map to TRBD1. In germline, CDR1 is SGHTS, CDR2 YDEGEE. With 0 bases clipped from V and 3 bases from J, the junction kept 3 bases outside the gene matches. The CDR3 spans 16 residues. The CDR3 DNA sequence: TGTGCCAGCAGCTTGGGGGGACAGGGGGCCAAAGAGACCCAGTACTTC. Translated, it gives CASSLGGQGAKETQYF.

The rearrangement uses TRBV10-3 and TRBJ2-7, with TRBD2 matching 7 bases. Germline V gene lookup returns CDR1 ENHRY and CDR2 SYGVKD. The CDR3 has 14 residues. The J segment lost 0 bases and the V segment lost 9 bases, leaving 8 bases of the junction unmatched. The CDR3 loop is CAIALGGSSYEQYF. DNA for the CDR3: TGTGCCATAGCTTTGGGGGGGAGCTCCTACGAGCAGTACTTC.

This rearrangement joins TRBV2 to TRBJ2-1; perhaps TRBD1 as D (9 bases). Trimming removed 3 bases from V and 3 bases from J, with 18 bases in between. CDR1 SNHLY and CDR2 FYNNEI come from the germline V gene. The CDR3 is 17 residues long. CDR3 nucleotides: TGTGCCAGCAGTGACCCGGGGGGGACAGGGTTCTACAATGAGCAGTTCTTC. Encoded protein: CASSDPGGTGFYNEQFF.

V is TRBV11-3 and J is TRBJ2-1; 11 bases line up with TRBD2. V was pared by 2 bases and J by 8 bases, with 11 bases of the junction left unmatched. The germline V gene encodes CDR1 SGHNT and CDR2 YENEEA. CDR3 length: 17 amino acids. The CDR3 spells CASSLRTSGPTGDEQFF. In DNA form, the CDR3 reads TGTGCCAGCAGCTTAAGGACTAGCGGGCCCACGGGCGATGAGCAGTTCTTC.

This clone came up a few times. The chain carries TRBV5-1 and TRBJ1-5; D remains ambiguous. The CDR3 runs to 13 residues. Between the trimmed V and J ends, which lost 8 bases and 2 bases, there was a span of 11 bases. Germline V gene data show CDR1 as SGHRS and CDR2 as YFSETQ. The CDR3 nucleotides are TGCGCCAGAGTCGGGGTGGGCAATCAGCCCCAGCATTTT. Its protein is CARVGVGNQPQHF.

This clone appeared once. The CDR3: CASSLTGGNTGELFF. CDR3 coding DNA: TGTGCCAGCAGCTTGACAGGGGGTAACACCGGGGAGCTGTTTTTT. The chain is built from TRBV7-3 and TRBJ2-2; the match to TRBD1 covers 9 bases. The germline V gene encodes CDR1 SGHTA and CDR2 FQGTGA. The CDR3 is 15 amino acids. The V segment lost 3 bases and the J segment 2 bases; nucleotides outside the gene matches: 1.

This chain joins TRBV18 and TRBJ2-2; 9 bases line up with TRBD2. Germline V CDR1 and CDR2: KGHSH, LQKENI. The CDR3 sequence is 17 residues long. With 0 bases clipped from V and 0 bases from J, the junction kept 2 bases outside the gene matches. For the CDR3, the DNA is TGTGCCAGCTCACCACCAACTAGCGGGCCGAACACCGGGGAGCTGTTTTTT. Its translation: CASSPPTSGPNTGELFF.

V usage is TRBV5-1 and J usage is TRBJ1-2, with D tentatively TRBD1 (5 bases). V lost 4 bases and J lost 4, with 17 bases in between. Per germline, CDR1 SGHRS and CDR2 YFSETQ. The CDR3 extends over 15 amino acids. The CDR3 protein is CASSIGAGKSYGYTF. The CDR3 DNA reads TGCGCCAGCAGCATTGGGGCAGGGAAGTCCTATGGCTACACCTTC.

The chain uses TRBV19 and TRBJ2-5; 16 bases fit TRBD2. This CDR3 contains 16 residues. Per the germline V gene, CDR1 is LNHDA and CDR2 is SQIVND (reference sequence). V trimming: 4 bases; J trimming: 4 bases; junction bases outside the gene matches: 3. The CDR3, as DNA: TGTGCCAGTAGTACCGGGACTAGCGGGGGGGGAGAGACCCAGTACTTC. Translating gives CASSTGTSGGGETQYF.

This chain links TRBV6-6 with TRBJ1-1; no clear D. Germline values: CDR1 MNHNY, CDR2 SVGAGI (reference sequence). CDR3 length equals 11 residues. The ends were cut back, 2 bases at V and 8 bases at J, with 6 bases in the middle. CDR3 region: CASSYGGEAFF. The DNA of the CDR3 is TGTGCCAGCAGTTACGGAGGCGAAGCTTTCTTT.

The chain combines TRBV6-5 with TRBJ1-2; a possible D gene is TRBD1 (6 bases). CDR1 and CDR2 from the germline V gene are MNHEY and SVGAGI. The V gene lost 7 bases and the J gene lost 3 bases, with 18 bases spanning the gap. This CDR3 contains 15 residues. The CDR3, as DNA: TGTGCCAGCACGACCGGGGGGGCTGGAGACTATGGCTACACCTTC. This translates into CASTTGGAGDYGYTF.

This rearrangement joins TRBV9 to TRBJ2-3; 9 bases fit TRBD2. The junction had 10 bases not matched to a gene; V was cut back by 3 bases and J by 5 bases. The CDR3 is made up of 16 amino acids. From germline, CDR1 is SGDLS and CDR2 YYNGEE. The CDR3 coding sequence is TGTGCCAGCAGCGCCCTATCTAGCGGGGCGGGAGATACGCAGTATTTT. It codes for CASSALSSGAGDTQYF.

The chain employs TRBV4-1 and TRBJ1-5; 11 nucleotides match TRBD1. The V and J ends lost 4 bases and 0 bases, in that order; junction bases with no gene match: 17. The germline V gene encodes CDR1 MGHRA and CDR2 YSYEKL. CDR3 length equals 21 residues. CDR3 nucleotide sequence: TGCGCCAGCAGCCCTCGGACAGGGGGCCCTAATCAAAAAAATAGCAATCAGCCCCAGCATTTT. Its translation: CASSPRTGGPNQKNSNQPQHF.

The chain joins TRBV7-2 to TRBJ2-7; the match to TRBD2 covers 7 bases. Germline values: CDR1 SGHTA, CDR2 FQGNSA. This CDR3 is built from 15 residues. V shed 1 base and J 3 bases; nucleotides not matched to a gene: 6. The CDR3 is CASSLDTGGFYEQYF. CDR3 nucleotide sequence: TGTGCCAGCAGCTTAGATACCGGGGGGTTCTACGAGCAGTACTTC.

The chain uses TRBV5-1 and TRBJ1-4, with D perhaps matching TRBD1 (6 bases). The CDR3 consists of 14 residues. CDR1 SGHRS and CDR2 YFSETQ come from the germline V gene. The ends were cut back, 4 bases at V and 5 bases at J, with 12 bases in the middle. The CDR3 here is CASSTRGGNEKLFF. DNA for the CDR3: TGCGCCAGCAGCACGCGAGGGGGAAATGAAAAACTGTTTTTT.

This clone was observed a single time. The chain uses TRBV5-1 and TRBJ2-7; TRBD1 matches at 10 bases. The V gene end was trimmed by 7 bases and the J gene end by 5 bases; junction bases not matched to a gene: 9. The CDR3 covers 14 residues. Germline assignment: CDR1 SGHRS and CDR2 YFSETQ. The CDR3 loop reads CASGPGQGTHEQYF. For the CDR3, the DNA is TGCGCCAGCGGACCGGGACAGGGGACCCACGAGCAGTACTTC.

Only a few counts were recorded for this clone. The chain links TRBV6-1 to TRBJ1-2; the match to TRBD1 covers 7 bases. The V gene end was trimmed by 6 bases and the J gene end by 1 base; junction bases not matched to a gene: 11. Germline V gives CDR1 MNHNS, CDR2 SASEGT. The CDR3 contains 16 residues. The CDR3 sequence is CASRELGQAGNYGYTF. The CDR3 nucleotides read TGTGCCAGCAGGGAACTTGGACAGGCTGGTAACTATGGCTACACCTTC.

The rearrangement links TRBV6-1 to TRBJ2-5; 8 nucleotides align to TRBD2. Germline CDR1 is MNHNS and CDR2 is SASEGT. The junction had 5 bases not matched to a gene; V was cut back by 0 bases and J by 2 bases. This CDR3 region has 16 residues. CDR3 coding DNA: TGTGCCAGCAGTGAAGCGCCGGTAGCGGGGCAAGAGACCCAGTACTTC. Translating gives CASSEAPVAGQETQYF.